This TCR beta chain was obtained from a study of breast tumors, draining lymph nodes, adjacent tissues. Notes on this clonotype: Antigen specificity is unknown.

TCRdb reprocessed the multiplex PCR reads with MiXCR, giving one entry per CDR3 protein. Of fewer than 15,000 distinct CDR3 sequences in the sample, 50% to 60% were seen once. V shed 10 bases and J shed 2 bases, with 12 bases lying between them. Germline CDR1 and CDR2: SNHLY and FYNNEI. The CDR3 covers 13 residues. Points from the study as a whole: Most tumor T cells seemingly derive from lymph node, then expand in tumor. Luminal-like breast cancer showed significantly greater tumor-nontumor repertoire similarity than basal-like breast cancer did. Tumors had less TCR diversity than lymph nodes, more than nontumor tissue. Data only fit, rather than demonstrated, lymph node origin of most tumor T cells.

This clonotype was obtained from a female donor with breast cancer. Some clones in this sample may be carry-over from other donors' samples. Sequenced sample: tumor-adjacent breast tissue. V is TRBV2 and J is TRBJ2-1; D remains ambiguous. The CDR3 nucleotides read TGTGCCACTCTGTTGGCGGCCTACAATGAGCAGTTCTTC. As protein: CATLLAAYNEQFF.